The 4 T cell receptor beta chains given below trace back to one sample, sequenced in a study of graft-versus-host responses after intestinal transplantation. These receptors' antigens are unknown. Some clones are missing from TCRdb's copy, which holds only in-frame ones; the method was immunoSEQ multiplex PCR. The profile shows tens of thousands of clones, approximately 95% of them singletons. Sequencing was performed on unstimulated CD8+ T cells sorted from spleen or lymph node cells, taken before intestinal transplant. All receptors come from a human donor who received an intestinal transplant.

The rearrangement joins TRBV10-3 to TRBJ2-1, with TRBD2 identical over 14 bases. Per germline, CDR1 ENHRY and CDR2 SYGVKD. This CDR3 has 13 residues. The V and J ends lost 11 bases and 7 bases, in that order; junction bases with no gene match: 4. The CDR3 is CAHGTSGGNEQFF. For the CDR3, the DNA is TGTGCCCACGGGACTAGCGGGGGAAATGAGCAGTTCTTC.

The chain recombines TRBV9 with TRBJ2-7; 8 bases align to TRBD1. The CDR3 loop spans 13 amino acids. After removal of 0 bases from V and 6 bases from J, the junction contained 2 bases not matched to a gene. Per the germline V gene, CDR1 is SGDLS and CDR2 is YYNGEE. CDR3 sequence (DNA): TGTGCCAGCAGCGTAGCAGGGGGCGGCGAGCAGTACTTC. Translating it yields CASSVAGGGEQYF. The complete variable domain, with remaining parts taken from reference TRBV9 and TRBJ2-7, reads DSGVTQTPKHLITATGQRVTLRCSPRSGDLSVYWYQQSLDQGLQFLIQYYNGEERAKGNILERFSAQQFPDLHSELNLSSLELGDSALYFCASSVAGGGEQYFGPGTRLTVT.

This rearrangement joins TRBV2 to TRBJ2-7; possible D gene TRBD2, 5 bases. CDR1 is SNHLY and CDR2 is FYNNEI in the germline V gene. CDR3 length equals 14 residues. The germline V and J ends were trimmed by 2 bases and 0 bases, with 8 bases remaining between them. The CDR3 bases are TGTGCCAGCAGTGAACCGGGGTACTCCTACGAGCAGTACTTC. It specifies CASSEPGYSYEQYF.

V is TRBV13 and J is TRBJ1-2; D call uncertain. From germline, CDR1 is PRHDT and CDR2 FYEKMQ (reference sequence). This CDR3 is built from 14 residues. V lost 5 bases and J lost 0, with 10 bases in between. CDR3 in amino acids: CASSAGETNYGYTF. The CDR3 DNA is TGTGCCAGCAGCGCCGGGGAGACTAACTATGGCTACACCTTC.